This T cell receptor beta chain appears in the sequencing data of a study of regulatory T cells in long-lasting Graves disease. Study information: Persistent cases took antithyroid drugs over 5 years and stayed TSH receptor antibody positive.

Libraries of TCR beta came from iRepertoire HTBI primers plus Arm-PCR of CDR3 regions. TCRdb reprocessed the multiplex PCR reads via MiXCR and lists one record per CDR3 protein. The repertoire holds 350,000 to 500,000 distinct CDR3 sequences, with around 20% as singletons. Germline CDR1 is SQVTM and CDR2 is ANQGSEA. The V gene end was trimmed by 0 bases and the J gene end by 4 bases; junction bases not matched to a gene: 6. This CDR3 has 15 amino acids. Comment on this clonotype: No antigen is known for it.

Study-level results: Graves' patients with persistent disease showed TCR diversity lower than patients newly diagnosed.

The time point here: persistent/refractory GD, antithyroid drugs over 5 years with positive TRAb. The TCR library was made from RNA extracted from PBMCs. American Thyroid Association guidelines defined Graves' disease diagnosis. The TCR sequence derives from a female donor with Graves disease. This rearrangement joins TRBV29-1 to TRBJ1-1, with TRBD1 matching 9 bases. The source material was peripheral blood mononuclear cells (PBMCs), sampled when the disease was refractory, from a patient treated with antithyroid drugs. The CDR3 reads CSVEDRQGVITEAFF. In DNA form, the CDR3 reads TGCAGCGTTGAAGACCGACAGGGGGTCATCACTGAAGCTTTCTTT.